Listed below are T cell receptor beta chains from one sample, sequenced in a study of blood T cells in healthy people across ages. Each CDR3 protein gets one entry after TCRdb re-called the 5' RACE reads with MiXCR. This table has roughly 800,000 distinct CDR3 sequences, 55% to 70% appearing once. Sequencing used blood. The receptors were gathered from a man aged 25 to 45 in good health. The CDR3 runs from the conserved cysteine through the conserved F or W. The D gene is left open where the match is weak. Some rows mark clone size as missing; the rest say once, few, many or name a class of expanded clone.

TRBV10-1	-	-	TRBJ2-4	CASSDKFGEQYF	TGCGCCAGCAGTGATAAGTTTGGGGAGCAGTACTTC
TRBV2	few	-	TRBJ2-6	CASSDPVGPAGANVLTF	TGTGCCAGCAGTGACCCTGTGGGGCCAGCTGGGGCCAACGTCCTGACTTTC
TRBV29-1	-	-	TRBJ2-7	CSVTGSASSYEQYF	TGCAGCGTTACGGGGTCAGCGAGCTCCTACGAGCAGTACTTC
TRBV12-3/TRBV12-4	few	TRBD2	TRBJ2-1	CASSRMTSGTYNEQFF	TGTGCCAGCAGTCGAATGACTAGCGGCACCTACAATGAGCAGTTCTTC
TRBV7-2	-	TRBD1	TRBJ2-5	CASSLSETGGSLGETQYF	TGTGCCAGCAGCTTGAGCGAGACAGGGGGGTCCCTAGGGGAGACCCAGTACTTC
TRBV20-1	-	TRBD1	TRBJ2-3	CSSRKGARTDTQYF	TGCAGTTCTAGGAAGGGGGCTCGCACAGATACGCAGTATTTT
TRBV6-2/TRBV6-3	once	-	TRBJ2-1	CASIRRPSSYNEQFF	TGTGCCAGCATCCGCAGGCCCAGCTCCTACAATGAGCAGTTCTTC
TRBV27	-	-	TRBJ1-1	CASSFSRTSNTEAFF	TGTGCCAGCAGTTTTTCGCGAACCTCTAACACTGAAGCTTTCTTT
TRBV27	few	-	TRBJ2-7	CASSFRGRGNYEQYF	TGTGCCAGCAGTTTTAGGGGTCGTGGTAACTACGAGCAGTACTTC
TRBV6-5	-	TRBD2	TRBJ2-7	CASMLAGDSYEQYF	TGTGCCAGCATGCTAGCGGGGGATTCCTACGAGCAGTACTTC
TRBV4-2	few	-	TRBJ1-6	CASSQEGAGSPLHF	TGTGCCAGCAGCCAAGAAGGGGCGGGGTCACCCCTCCACTTT
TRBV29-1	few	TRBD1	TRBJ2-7	CILGRDRGWAEQYF	TGCATCCTTGGAAGGGACAGGGGCTGGGCCGAGCAGTACTTC
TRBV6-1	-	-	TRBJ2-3	CASRWPSTDTQYF	TGTGCCAGCAGGTGGCCTAGCACAGATACGCAGTATTTT
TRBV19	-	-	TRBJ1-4	CASSAMKGGDNEKLFF	TGTGCCAGTAGTGCCATGAAAGGAGGAGATAATGAAAAACTGTTTTTT
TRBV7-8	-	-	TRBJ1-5	CASSFAGGETQPQHF	TGTGCCAGCAGCTTCGCGGGGGGAGAAACTCAGCCCCAGCATTTT
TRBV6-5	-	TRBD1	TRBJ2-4	CASSGQGDGKNIQYF	TGTGCCAGCAGCGGACAGGGGGACGGCAAAAACATTCAGTACTTC
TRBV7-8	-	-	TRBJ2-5	CASSRLRGGEIQETQYF	TGTGCCAGCAGCCGACTCAGGGGCGGGGAGATACAAGAGACCCAGTACTTC
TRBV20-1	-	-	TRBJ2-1	CSARRGGGVEQFF	TGCAGTGCTAGAAGGGGCGGGGGCGTTGAGCAGTTCTTC
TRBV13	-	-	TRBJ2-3	CASSPRRRVPDTQYF	TGTGCCAGCAGCCCCAGACGGAGGGTGCCAGATACGCAGTATTTT
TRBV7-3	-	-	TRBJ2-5	CASSLKDSSYNEQYF	TGTGCCAGCAGCTTAAAGGACAGCTCCTACAATGAGCAGTACTTC
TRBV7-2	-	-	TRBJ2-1	CASSPPRAGHYNEQFF	TGTGCCAGCAGCCCGCCCCGGGCGGGCCACTACAATGAGCAGTTCTTC
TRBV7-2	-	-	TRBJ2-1	CASSDGGVYNEQFF	TGTGCCAGCAGTGACGGTGGAGTGTACAATGAGCAGTTCTTC
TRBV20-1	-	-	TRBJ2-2	CSAAKGRSAGELFF	TGCAGTGCCGCAAAGGGCAGGTCCGCCGGGGAGCTGTTTTTT
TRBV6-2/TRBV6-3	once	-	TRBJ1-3	CASSYGRVGTGNTIYF	TGTGCCAGCAGTTACGGTCGGGTCGGAACTGGAAACACCATATATTTT
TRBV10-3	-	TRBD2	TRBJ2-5	CAISPSGSQETQYF	TGTGCCATCAGCCCAAGCGGGAGTCAAGAGACCCAGTACTTC
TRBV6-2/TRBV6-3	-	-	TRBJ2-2	CASHGLRGADTGELFF	TGTGCCAGCCACGGCCTCAGGGGAGCGGACACCGGGGAGCTGTTTTTT
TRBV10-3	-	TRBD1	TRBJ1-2	CAISGDRRASYGYTF	TGTGCCATCAGCGGGGACAGACGCGCCTCCTATGGCTACACCTTC
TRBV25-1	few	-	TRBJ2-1	CASSESFGGISTEASIEQFF	TGTGCCAGCAGTGAATCTTTCGGGGGAATATCTACCGAAGCTAGCATTGAGCAGTTCTTC
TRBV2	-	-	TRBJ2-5	CATKTEETQYF	TGTGCCACCAAGACAGAAGAGACCCAGTACTTC
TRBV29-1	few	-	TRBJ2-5	CSVAWRNNEQYF	TGCAGCGTTGCTTGGAGAAACAATGAGCAGTACTTC